Presented here are 31 T cell receptor beta chains from one specimen sequenced in a study of T cell responses to AZD1222 COVID-19 vaccine. Profiled with immunoSEQ multiplex PCR; TCRdb holds only in-frame clones, not every one. The sample contains roughly 91,000 clones, roughly nine tenths of which appear only once. The source was peripheral blood, collected on day 0 of AZD1222 vaccination. These receptors were taken from an adult in good health.

This rearrangement joins TRBV11-2 to TRBJ2-7; the D gene is possibly TRBD1 (6 bases). The CDR3 has 14 residues. Germline-derived CDR1 and CDR2 are SGHAT and FQNNGV. The V gene lost 2 bases and the J gene lost 3 bases, with 11 bases spanning the gap. The CDR3 here is CASSLIQGIYEQYF. The CDR3 coding sequence is TGTGCCAGCAGCTTAATACAGGGAATCTACGAGCAGTACTTC.

As to this clone: Other DNA sequences in the same sample also yield this CDR3. The CDR3, as DNA: TGTGCCAGCAGCACTACTAGCGGCTCCTACAATGAGCAGTTCTTC. This translates into CASSTTSGSYNEQFF. The genes are TRBV3-1 (or the pseudogene TRBV3-2) and TRBJ2-1; TRBD2 matches at 8 bases. The CDR3 covers 15 residues. The germline V gene has CDR1 LGHDT and CDR2 YNNKEL (reference sequence). J gave up 0 bases and V 5 bases, and 3 bases lay outside the gene matches.

V usage is TRBV7-2 and J usage is TRBJ1-1; no reliable D call. Germline V gives CDR1 SGHTA, CDR2 FQGNSA. This CDR3 region has 16 residues. The V and J ends lost 1 base and 0 bases respectively, with 12 bases between them. CDR3 nucleotide sequence: TGTGCCAGCAGCTTAGTAGGGTCGGCCATGAACACTGAAGCTTTCTTT. Translated, it gives CASSLVGSAMNTEAFF.

This sequence joins TRBV30 and TRBJ2-6; D is unclear. The V end was cut by 5 bases, the J end by 4 bases, with 6 bases between. Germline loops: CDR1 GTSNPN, CDR2 SVGIG (reference sequence). The CDR3 extends over 12 amino acids. CDR3 sequence: CAWDQGANVLTF. The CDR3 DNA reads as TGTGCCTGGGACCAGGGGGCCAACGTCCTGACTTTC.

This chain joins TRBV5-1 and TRBJ2-5, with D unresolved. In germline, CDR1 is SGHRS, CDR2 YFSETQ. CDR3 length: 14 amino acids. With 0 bases removed from V and 5 bases from J, the gap between germline ends came to 11 bases. CDR3 sequence (DNA): TGCGCCAGCAGCTTGGAGACTGCCGGCGAGACCCAGTACTTC. It encodes CASSLETAGETQYF.

This clone was recorded only once. CDR3 residues: CVRTMESGRREGPDTQYF. DNA for the CDR3: TGTGTCAGAACCATGGAAAGTGGGCGGCGGGAGGGCCCAGATACGCAGTATTTT. This sequence joins TRBV7-5 and TRBJ2-3; TRBD2, the D gene given by the table, was not confirmed from the DNA. TRBV7-5 is flagged as a pseudogene. CDR3 size: 18 residues.

The chain couples TRBV5-1 to TRBJ2-1; TRBD2 might be the D (5 bases). V shed 5 bases and J shed 7 bases, with 22 bases lying between them. Germline V gives CDR1 SGHRS, CDR2 YFSETQ. The CDR3 runs 16 residues. CDR3 sequence: CASRLRGNQLENEQFF. The CDR3 DNA is TGCGCCAGCAGACTCCGGGGAAACCAATTGGAAAATGAGCAGTTCTTC.

The genes are TRBV7-6 and TRBJ1-3; tentative D call: TRBD1 (5 bases). The germline V and J ends were trimmed by 1 base and 2 bases, with 12 bases remaining between them. This CDR3 has 16 residues. Germline V CDR1 and CDR2: SGHVS, FNYEAQ. The CDR3, as DNA: TGTGCCAGCAGCTTAGGGTTGGCAGGGACTGGAAACACCATATATTTT. Translation gives CASSLGLAGTGNTIYF.

This chain joins TRBV3-1 (or the pseudogene TRBV3-2) and TRBJ1-1, with a tentative D call TRBD1 (6 bases). This CDR3 is built from 14 residues. Trimming left V 1 base short and J 1 base short, with 7 bases between. Germline CDR1 reads LGHDT; CDR2 reads YNNKEL (reference sequence). The CDR3 sequence: CASSQVGQNTEAFF. CDR3 coding DNA: TGTGCCAGCAGCCAAGTGGGACAGAACACTGAAGCTTTCTTT.

The chain carries TRBV19 and TRBJ2-3, with D possibly being TRBD2 (7 bases). From germline, CDR1 is LNHDA and CDR2 SQIVND (reference sequence). The CDR3 spans 16 residues. Trimming took 5 bases from V and 0 from J, leaving 15 bases between them. The CDR3 spells CASSQGRVVSTDTQYF. In nucleotides, the CDR3 is TGTGCCAGTAGTCAGGGGAGGGTCGTCAGCACAGATACGCAGTATTTT.

The chain joins TRBV6-5 to TRBJ2-5; D tentatively reads TRBD1 or TRBD2 (5 bases each). The V gene lost 6 bases and the J gene lost 4 bases, with 9 bases spanning the gap. CDR1 is MNHEY, CDR2 SVGAGI, per germline. The CDR3 covers 12 residues. This chain's CDR3 is CASRDGTETQYF. In DNA, the CDR3 is TGTGCCAGCAGAGACGGGACAGAGACCCAGTACTTC.

This clone was seen a single time. This chain links TRBV19 with TRBJ1-1, with D unclear. Deletions cut 7 bases from V and 1 base from J, with 13 bases between. This CDR3 has 14 residues. Germline CDR1 reads LNHDA; CDR2 reads SQIVND (reference sequence). CDR3 in DNA: TGTGCCAGTACCCCCAGGCGGGCGAACACTGAAGCTTTCTTT. This gives the protein CASTPRRANTEAFF.

V gene TRBV19 combines with J gene TRBJ1-2, with 10 bases matching TRBD1. The CDR3 totals 15 residues. The germline V gene has CDR1 LNHDA and CDR2 SQIVND (reference sequence). V was clipped by 7 bases and J by 8 bases; unmatched bases: 13. The CDR3, as DNA: TGTGCCAGTACGAGTCCGGGGACAGGGGTTCGGGGCTACACCTTC. Translating gives CASTSPGTGVRGYTF. The whole variable domain, remainder taken from reference TRBV19 and TRBJ1-2, is DGGITQSPKYLFRKEGQNVTLSCEQNLNHDAMYWYRQDPGQGLRLIYYSQIVNDFQKGDIAEGYSVSREKKESFPLTVTSAQKNPTAFYLCASTSPGTGVRGYTFGSGTRLTVV.

The chain joins TRBV12-3 or TRBV12-4 to TRBJ1-1; D not resolved. V was trimmed by 5 bases and J by 3 bases, leaving 10 bases between them. The CDR3 consists of 13 residues. CDR3 in DNA: TGTGCCAGCAGTCTCAGCCCCGACACTGAAGCTTTCTTT. Residues: CASSLSPDTEAFF.

V gene TRBV6-5 combines with J gene TRBJ2-5; no definite D call. Germline lookup yields CDR1 MNHEY and CDR2 SVGAGI. V lost 6 bases to trimming and J lost 1 base, with 12 bases between them. The CDR3 is made up of 14 amino acids. CDR3 sequence: CASSYGNSQETQYF. Here the CDR3 DNA reads TGTGCCAGCAGCTATGGAAACAGCCAAGAGACCCAGTACTTC.

The J gene is TRBJ2-1, the V gene TRBV27, with D possibly TRBD1 on 5 matching bases. The germline V gene has CDR1 MNHEY and CDR2 SMNVEV (reference sequence). The CDR3 totals 14 residues. Trimming took off 2 bases at V and 8 bases at J, with 13 bases between the two ends. This chain's CDR3 is CASSLGAPHDEQFF. In DNA, the CDR3 is TGTGCCAGCAGTTTAGGGGCCCCCCACGATGAGCAGTTCTTC.

The chain uses TRBV2 and TRBJ2-5, with 7 positions matching TRBD1. This CDR3 spans 14 amino acids. Losses at the gene ends were 4 bases for V and 5 bases for J; bases not matched to a gene: 7. Germline values: CDR1 SNHLY, CDR2 FYNNEI. CDR3 in amino acids: CASSVQGVKETQYF. CDR3 coding DNA: TGTGCCAGCAGTGTTCAGGGGGTAAAGGAGACCCAGTACTTC.

J is TRBJ2-3 and V is TRBV5-1; D possibly corresponds to TRBD1 (5 bases). CDR3 length: 16 residues. Trimming stripped 0 bases from V and 0 bases from J, with 11 bases between. Looked up from germline, CDR1 is SGHRS and CDR2 is YFSETQ. CDR3 DNA sequence: TGCGCCAGCAGCTTGGATGGGGCAATCAGCACAGATACGCAGTATTTT. It codes for CASSLDGAISTDTQYF.

The chain is built from TRBV5-1 and TRBJ1-5; D remains ambiguous. CDR3 length: 15 residues. V lost 4 bases and J lost 11, with 22 bases in between. Germline CDR1 reads SGHRS; CDR2 reads YFSETQ. DNA for the CDR3: TGCGCCAGCAGCCCCAGAGATTGGGTCCTGGAGGCCCAGCATTTT. Protein sequence: CASSPRDWVLEAQHF.

The V and J genes are TRBV6-6 and TRBJ1-3; no firm D call. Trimming left V 5 bases short and J 0 bases short, with 11 bases between. The CDR3 loop spans 15 amino acids. Per germline, CDR1 MNHNY and CDR2 SVGAGI (reference sequence). The CDR3 protein is CASSGGRGSGNTIYF. In nucleotides, the CDR3 is TGTGCCAGCAGTGGAGGGCGGGGCTCTGGAAACACCATATATTTT.

The V call is TRBV7-2, the J call TRBJ1-4; TRBD1 agrees at 8 bases. Germline lookup yields CDR1 SGHTA and CDR2 FQGNSA. V was pared by 5 bases and J by 8 bases, with 7 bases of the junction left unmatched. This CDR3 contains 14 residues. In DNA, the CDR3 is TGTGCCAGCAGCCAAGACAGGGGCAGGGAAAAACTGTTTTTT. Translated: CASSQDRGREKLFF.

This sequence joins TRBV6-2 or TRBV6-3 and TRBJ2-7, with D uncertain. The CDR3 contains 13 residues. V was clipped by 4 bases and J by 7 bases, with 14 bases between them. From germline, CDR1 is MNHEY and CDR2 SVGEGT. The CDR3 coding sequence is TGTGCCAGCAGTTGGGCTGGACGAGGAGAGCAGTACTTC. This translates into CASSWAGRGEQYF.

Remarks on this clone: Within the sample, other DNA sequences also encode this same CDR3. V is TRBV20-1 and J is TRBJ2-7; D uncertain. The length of the CDR3 is 11 residues. V was trimmed by 1 base and J by 3 bases, leaving 4 bases between them. CDR1 and CDR2 (germline): DFQATT, SNEGSKA (reference sequence). In DNA, the CDR3 is TGCAGTGCTAGAGTGGGCTACGAGCAGTACTTC. Translating gives CSARVGYEQYF.

The J gene is TRBJ2-7, the V gene TRBV4-2; 9 bases fit TRBD1. The germline CDR1 and CDR2 sequences are LGHNA and YNFKEQ. The CDR3 covers 15 residues. V gave up 0 bases and J gave up 7 bases; unmatched junction bases: 7. CDR3 loop: CASSQDKQGAGEQYF. In nucleotides, the CDR3 is TGTGCCAGCAGCCAAGACAAACAGGGGGCCGGGGAGCAGTACTTC.

This clone was seen once. The chain is built from TRBV12-3 or TRBV12-4 and TRBJ1-1; D might be TRBD1 (6 bases). Trimming took off 8 bases at V and 6 bases at J, with 13 bases between the two ends. The CDR3 is 12 residues long. Here the CDR3 DNA reads TGTGCCAGCGGACCCAGGGGAGCTGAAGCTTTCTTT. Its protein is CASGPRGAEAFF.

The chain carries TRBV11-2 and TRBJ1-3; 12 positions match TRBD1. CDR3 size: 15 residues. The J segment lost 8 bases and the V segment lost 7 bases, leaving 9 bases of the junction unmatched. CDR1 and CDR2 (germline): SGHAT, FQNNGV. The CDR3 spells CASTSGTGGQYTIYF. The CDR3 DNA follows: TGTGCCAGCACCTCCGGGACAGGGGGCCAATACACCATATATTTT. Drawing the rest from reference TRBV11-2 and TRBJ1-3, the complete variable domain is EAGVAQSPRYKIIEKRQSVAFWCNPISGHATLYWYQQILGQGPKLLIQFQNNGVVDDSQLPKDRFSAERLKGVDSTLKIQPAKLEDSAVYLCASTSGTGGQYTIYFGEGSWLTVV.

The rearrangement joins TRBV7-9 to TRBJ1-2; D unclear. The CDR3 extends over 13 amino acids. Trimming took 3 bases from V and 0 from J, leaving 5 bases between them. Germline loops: CDR1 SEHNR, CDR2 FQNEAQ (reference sequence). The DNA for the CDR3 is TGTGCCAGCAGCTTTGGCCCTAACTATGGCTACACCTTC. Its translation: CASSFGPNYGYTF.

The DNA of the CDR3 is TGTGCCAGCGAAGGCGGGGGGTCAAATGAGCAGTTCTTC. Protein product: CASEGGGSNEQFF. The chain has TRBV12-3 or TRBV12-4 and TRBJ2-1, with TRBD2 matching 8 bases. The CDR3 runs to 13 residues. With V trimmed by 8 bases and J by 7 bases, 7 bases remained unmatched.

The chain combines TRBV11-2 with TRBJ2-7, with 11 bases aligning to TRBD2. The CDR3 has 13 residues. Germline trimming cut 5 bases from V and 9 bases from J; bases unmatched to any gene: 6. From germline, CDR1 is SGHAT and CDR2 FQNNGV. CDR3 loop: CASSGTSGPRQYF. The CDR3, as DNA: TGTGCCAGCAGCGGGACTAGCGGTCCCCGGCAGTACTTC.

The V and J genes are TRBV6-5 and TRBJ1-4, with D hard to call. The CDR3 spans 14 residues. Trimming stripped 7 bases from V and 0 bases from J, with 9 bases between. Germline V gene data show CDR1 as MNHEY and CDR2 as SVGAGI. The CDR3 sequence is CASNDIPTNEKLFF. DNA for the CDR3: TGTGCCAGCAACGATATCCCAACTAATGAAAAACTGTTTTTT.

The chain recombines TRBV11-1 with TRBJ2-4; no definite D call. V was cut by 0 bases and J by 0 bases, with 3 bases left in between. Germline V CDR1 and CDR2: SGHAT, FQDESV (reference sequence). The CDR3 spans 14 residues. Here the CDR3 DNA reads TGTGCCAGCAGCTTAGCTATAGCCAAAAACATTCAGTACTTC. Its translation: CASSLAIAKNIQYF. Full variable domain (rest looked up from reference TRBV11-1 and TRBJ2-4): EAEVAQSPRYKITEKSQAVAFWCDPISGHATLYWYRQILGQGPELLVQFQDESVVDDSQLPKDRFSAERLKGVDSTLKIQPAELGDSAMYLCASSLAIAKNIQYFGAGTRLSVL.